This T cell receptor beta chain comes out of a study of spatial heterogeneity in lung cancer. One entry per CDR3 protein results from TCRdb running MiXCR on the 5' RACE reads. The table shows 35,000 to 55,000 distinct CDR3 sequences, with approximately 6.5% occurring only once. Germline lookup yields CDR1 KGHDR and CDR2 SFDVKD. CDR3 size: 13 residues. V was clipped by 7 bases and J by 2 bases, with 9 bases between them. This sample's time point: sample taken at primary tumor resection. Tumor, nontumor lung or frozen PBMC supplied whole RNA that was sequenced unsorted. Material: PBMCs, obtained at surgery. The chain recombines TRBV24-1 with TRBJ2-3; D assignment may be TRBD1 or TRBD2 (5 bases each). The origin of this receptor is a female donor with early-stage non-small cell lung cancer. The CDR3 region has the DNA TGTGCCACCAGGGGACGGATCACAGATACGCAGTATTTT. Amino acid sequence: CATRGRITDTQYF.